This TCR beta chain stems from a study of response to subunit inactivated influenza vaccine. Germline CDR1 and CDR2: SEHNR and FQNEAQ (reference sequence). The CDR3 extends over 16 amino acids. V dropped 4 bases and J dropped 4 bases, with 17 bases sitting between them. From the RT-PCR reads, TCRdb called clonotypes with MiXCR, one entry per CDR3 protein. The repertoire holds about 800,000 distinct CDR3 sequences, with approximately 22% as singletons. In this sample, this clonotype turned up once. The receptor comes from a man aged 50 or older who received an inactivated influenza vaccine. The chain combines TRBV7-9 with TRBJ1-3, with D hard to call. The sample here was PBMCs from blood, taken 4 to 6 days after vaccination. DNA of the CDR3: TGTGCCAGCAGCTCGCCTGACCCCGGAGGGGGAAACACCATATATTTT. Translated, it gives CASSSPDPGGGNTIYF.